These 3 T cell receptor beta chains originate from one sample sequenced in a study of vaccination and CD4 T cells after COVID-19. The treatment was: approximately nine-day PBMC culture with coronavirus spike peptide pools or control peptides (ViraFEST assay). Sequenced with the Oncomine TCR Beta short-read assay was DNA taken from cultured CD4+ T cells. In TCRdb, the PCR reads were re-called with MiXCR into one record per CDR3 protein. The profile shows about 10,000 distinct CDR3 sequences, under 80% of them singletons. No antigens are known for them. The sequenced sample consisted of CD4+ T cells from blood, cultured in vitro. The receptors here all came from a human donor who had recovered from COVID-19.

The CDR3 DNA reads TGTGCCAGCAGTTTTGAGAGGGAGACCCAGTACTTC. It is translated as CASSFERETQYF. The rearrangement links TRBV12-3 or TRBV12-4 to TRBJ2-5; D is unclear. V gave up 3 bases and J gave up 5 bases, with 7 bases separating them. There are 12 residues in the CDR3.

A single count supports this clonotype. The chain carries TRBV27 and TRBJ1-4; no definite D call. Trimming left V 2 bases short and J 10 bases short, with 14 bases between. This CDR3 has 14 amino acids. Germline V gene lookup returns CDR1 MNHEY and CDR2 SMNVEV (reference sequence). The CDR3 sequence is CASSLTDSRGKLFF. CDR3 nucleotide sequence: TGTGCCAGCAGTTTAACGGATTCACGGGGAAAACTGTTTTTT.

The rearrangement joins TRBV6-2 or TRBV6-3 to TRBJ2-7; the match to TRBD2 covers 9 bases. CDR3 size: 15 residues. The germline CDR1 and CDR2 sequences are MNHEY and SVGEGT. V was pared by 6 bases and J by 4 bases, with 10 bases of the junction left unmatched. The CDR3 reads CASRTIAGAAYEQYF. CDR3 bases: TGTGCCAGCAGAACCATAGCGGGAGCGGCGTACGAGCAGTACTTC.